These T cell receptor beta chains were read from a single sample in a study of CD8 T cells in ankylosing spondylitis. TCRdb reanalysed the 5' RACE reads using MiXCR and keeps one entry per CDR3 protein. The top ten hold around 6.2% of the sample, which has about 150,000 distinct CDR3 sequences, around a third seen once. Specimen: synovial fluid, either unsorted or a sorted T cell fraction (not recorded which). The source is a male donor with ankylosing spondylitis. Each CDR3 is given with its conserved first and last residue. The order of the fields is V gene, J gene, clone size, D gene, CDR3 DNA, CDR3 protein. D genes are given only for firm matches. Part of the rows lack a size; the others show once, few, many or a class for expanded clones.

TRBV28,TRBJ2-2,many,.,TGTGCCATCCTTACCAGGGGGAACACCGGGGAGCTGTTTTTT,CAILTRGNTGELFF
TRBV20-1,TRBJ2-7,.,TRBD1,TGCAGTCCGGACAGGGATACCATCGAGCAGTACTTC,CSPDRDTIEQYF
TRBV2,TRBJ1-6,.,.,TGTGCCAGCAGCCTGAACATTGGGACGGGTTCACCCCTCCACTTT,CASSLNIGTGSPLHF
TRBV12-1,TRBJ2-7,.,.,TGTGCCAGCAGCTTTCGGGCGACACAGAGGTACGAGCAGTACTTC,CASSFRATQRYEQYF
TRBV5-1,TRBJ2-1,few,TRBD2,TGCGCCAGCAGCTTGGAGCAGACTAGCGGGAGTAATGAGCAGTTCTTC,CASSLEQTSGSNEQFF
TRBV29-1,TRBJ1-1,.,.,TGCAGCGTTGAAAGAATGGGAACTGAAGCTTTCTTT,CSVERMGTEAFF
TRBV20-1,TRBJ2-7,.,.,TGCAGTGGGAGGGCCTCCTACGAGCAGTACTTC,CSGRASYEQYF
TRBV4-1,TRBJ1-5,.,TRBD1,TGCGCCAGCAGCCAAGTGGGCAGGGGGTATGGCAATCAGCCCCAGCATTTT,CASSQVGRGYGNQPQHF
TRBV28,TRBJ2-7,.,.,TGTGCCAGCAGTTTCATCGGGTTTGGAGCGGGACAGCAGAACTACGAGCAGTACTTC,CASSFIGFGAGQQNYEQYF
TRBV18,TRBJ1-2,few,.,TGTGCCAGCTCACCCGCGACGGACTCTTCCCCCTACTATGGCTACACCTTC,CASSPATDSSPYYGYTF
TRBV20-1,TRBJ2-1,.,TRBD2,TGCAGTGCTAGGGGTAGCGGGAGCACCTACAATGAGCAGTTCTTC,CSARGSGSTYNEQFF
TRBV7-8,TRBJ2-3,few,.,TGTGCCAGCAGCCGCGGCGGCCCACAGACAGATACGCAGTATTTT,CASSRGGPQTDTQYF
TRBV3-1,TRBJ2-3,few,TRBD2,TGTGCCAGCAGCCCCACAGCGGGGAATACGCAGTATTTT,CASSPTAGNTQYF
TRBV5-5,TRBJ2-5,.,.,TGTGCCAGCAGCTTGATGACTGGGACCGGAATCGAGACCCAGTACTTC,CASSLMTGTGIETQYF
TRBV9,TRBJ2-5,.,.,TGTGCCAGCAGCGTAGCGGGGGGCCTAGTAGAGACCCAGTACTTC,CASSVAGGLVETQYF
TRBV18,TRBJ1-1,.,.,TGTGCCAGCTCACCAGGGTTAGCGGTTGAAGCTTTCTTT,CASSPGLAVEAFF
TRBV7-2,TRBJ2-1,few,TRBD2,TGTGCCAGCAGGCGACTAGCGAGGAATGAGCAGTTCTTC,CASRRLARNEQFF
TRBV9,TRBJ2-5,once,TRBD2,TGTGCCAGCAGCACCAGCGGGGGGCAAGAGACCCAGTACTTC,CASSTSGGQETQYF
TRBV7-2,TRBJ1-4,.,.,TGTGCCAGCAGCTTAGCGCCTTTGGAAAAACTGTTTTTT,CASSLAPLEKLFF
TRBV12-5,TRBJ2-2,.,TRBD1,TGTGCTAGTGGTCTACACAGGGGATTTAACACCGGGGAGCTGTTTTTT,CASGLHRGFNTGELFF
TRBV27,TRBJ1-6,.,TRBD1,TGTGCCAGCAGTTCCGCAGGGGGAAACTCACCCCTCCACTTT,CASSSAGGNSPLHF
TRBV6-4,TRBJ2-7,.,.,TGTGCCAACCTGACAGGCCCCCACGAGCAGTACTTC,CANLTGPHEQYF
TRBV28,TRBJ1-5,.,.,TGTGCCAGCACCGGGGGCAGGGCGTCTGTTTGGGATCAGCCCCAGCATTTT,CASTGGRASVWDQPQHF
TRBV10-3,TRBJ2-3,.,.,TGTGCCACGAACCGGGAGTCGGCCACAGATACGCAGTATTTT,CATNRESATDTQYF
TRBV5-5,TRBJ2-2,.,TRBD1,TGTGCCAGCAGCTTGAGGAGACAGGGGAACACCGGGGAGCTGTTTTTT,CASSLRRQGNTGELFF
TRBV7-6,TRBJ1-1,many,.,TGTGCCAGCAGCCCAACTTTTAACACTGAAGCTTTCTTT,CASSPTFNTEAFF
TRBV10-3,TRBJ1-2,many,.,TGTGCCACACTGCCGGGTATAGGAGATGGCTACACCTTC,CATLPGIGDGYTF
TRBV27,TRBJ1-1,.,TRBD1,TGTGCCAGCAGTCCGAGAGGGACAGGGTTATTCACTGAAGCTTTCTTT,CASSPRGTGLFTEAFF
TRBV7-2,TRBJ2-1,.,.,TGTGCCAGCAGCTTACTGGTCGGCGAGCAGTTCTTC,CASSLLVGEQFF
TRBV7-9,TRBJ1-6,.,.,TGTGCCAGCAGCCCAGAATCTCAGGACCCGCATAATTCACCCCTCCACTTT,CASSPESQDPHNSPLHF
TRBV21-1,TRBJ2-7,few,.,TGTGCCAGCAGCAAAGGGTACTCGAGGTACGAGCAGTACTTC,CASSKGYSRYEQYF
TRBV7-9,TRBJ1-5,medium-sized,.,TGTGCCAGCAGCTCAGGGACACTTAGCAATCAGCCCCAGCATTTT,CASSSGTLSNQPQHF
TRBV6-1,TRBJ2-2,few,.,TGTGCCAGCACCCCAGGGGTAGCGGGCACCGGGGAGCTGTTTTTT,CASTPGVAGTGELFF
TRBV20-1,TRBJ1-6,.,TRBD1,TGCAGTGCTAGAGAGTCCACCGGGACAGGAAATTCACCCCTCCACTTT,CSARESTGTGNSPLHF
TRBV20-1,TRBJ2-3,.,.,TGCAGTGCTAGAGATCGAGGCGGGGGCCCCGGCACAGATACGCAGTATTTT,CSARDRGGGPGTDTQYF
TRBV5-1,TRBJ2-6,few,TRBD1,TGCGCCAGCAGCTTGGGGGACAGGGGTTATGGGGCCAACGTCCTGACTTTC,CASSLGDRGYGANVLTF
TRBV15,TRBJ2-7,.,.,TGTGCCACTGGACTCGATAGATATTCGAGCAGTAGCTTC,CATGLDRYSSSSF
TRBV7-7,TRBJ2-4,.,TRBD2,TGTGCCAGCAGCTTCGGGACTAGCGGGCTCGTAGCCAAAAACATTCAGTACTTC,CASSFGTSGLVAKNIQYF
TRBV27,TRBJ2-1,.,TRBD1,TGTGCCAGCAGCCGACAGGGAACCTACAATGAGCAGTTCTTC,CASSRQGTYNEQFF
TRBV2,TRBJ1-1,few,.,TGTGCCAGCAGCCTCAGGGGATACACTGAAGCTTTCTTT,CASSLRGYTEAFF
TRBV12-3/TRBV12-4,TRBJ2-2,.,TRBD1,TGTGCCAGCAACTTTGCCCGGGGACAGGGGAGGACCGGGGAGCTGTTTTTT,CASNFARGQGRTGELFF